These 19 T cell receptor beta chains were all obtained from the same sample, sequenced in a study of CD8+CD57+ T cells in acquired aplastic anemia. The template used for profiling TCR beta VDJ and CDR3 was genomic DNA. MiXCR, run by TCRdb on the reads, gives a single entry per CDR3 protein. Found here are 450,000 to 550,000 distinct CDR3 sequences, less than 35% of them singletons; the top ten hold approximately 0.82%. Patients chosen for sequencing had shown CD8+CD57+ cell expansion by flow cytometry. Sequencing was carried out using sorted CD4+, CD8+, or CD8+CD57+ T cells (not recorded which) from PBMCs. Receptor source: a human donor with aplastic anemia.

This clonotype came up many times. The rearrangement links TRBV20-1 to TRBJ1-5; a possible D gene is TRBD1 (5 bases). Trimming pared 7 bases from V and 0 bases from J, leaving 7 bases between. CDR3 length: 12 amino acids. Germline loops: CDR1 DFQATT, CDR2 SNEGSKA (reference sequence). CDR3 in DNA: TGCAGTGTGACAGATAGCAATCAGCCCCAGCATTTT. It codes for CSVTDSNQPQHF.

The CDR3 DNA reads TGTGCCAGCAGTACGGACAGGGGCCCAGATACGCAGTATTTT. It codes for CASSTDRGPDTQYF. V is TRBV2 and J is TRBJ2-3; 9 bases map to TRBD1. The V segment lost 5 bases and the J segment 4 bases; nucleotides outside the gene matches: 4. The germline gives CDR1 SNHLY, CDR2 FYNNEI. The CDR3 is 14 residues long.

The chain is built from TRBV11-1 and TRBJ1-2; D is uncertain. Trimming took off 5 bases at V and 5 bases at J, with 27 bases between the two ends. Germline V gives CDR1 SGHAT, CDR2 FQDESV (reference sequence). This CDR3 spans 18 amino acids. The DNA of the CDR3 is TGTGCCAGCAGCGCAAGCGGTCGTGGGATTCCCATCGGGTATGGCTACACCTTC. It translates to CASSASGRGIPIGYGYTF. Looking up the rest from reference TRBV11-1 and TRBJ1-2 gives the full variable domain: EAEVAQSPRYKITEKSQAVAFWCDPISGHATLYWYRQILGQGPELLVQFQDESVVDDSQLPKDRFSAERLKGVDSTLKIQPAELGDSAMYLCASSASGRGIPIGYGYTFGSGTRLTVV.

This clonotype has a handful of counts. The gene calls are TRBV20-1 and TRBJ2-3, with 10 nucleotides matching TRBD1. Germline V gives CDR1 DFQATT, CDR2 SNEGSKA (reference sequence). There are 14 residues in the CDR3. V gave up 6 bases and J gave up 4 bases; unmatched junction bases: 7. For the CDR3, the DNA is TGCAGTGCCAGCAAGGGACAGGGGTCAGATACGCAGTATTTT. Its translation: CSASKGQGSDTQYF.

The chain couples TRBV6-1 to TRBJ2-1; 7 bases match TRBD2. From germline, CDR1 is MNHNS and CDR2 SASEGT. V was pared by 1 base and J by 5 bases, with 8 bases of the junction left unmatched. The length of the CDR3 is 16 residues. CDR3 sequence reads: CASSEGTSMPHNEQFF. CDR3 DNA sequence: TGTGCCAGCAGTGAAGGGACTAGTATGCCCCACAATGAGCAGTTCTTC.

This clonotype was counted a few times. The chain combines TRBV5-6 with TRBJ1-1; tentatively, D is TRBD1 (6 bases). The CDR3 runs 15 residues. Germline CDR1 and CDR2: SGHDT and YYEEEE. Trimming took 4 bases from V and 10 from J, leaving 23 bases between them. The CDR3 sequence is CASSPTRTGSTGAFF. In DNA form, the CDR3 reads TGTGCCAGCAGCCCGACTCGAACAGGGTCTACGGGAGCTTTCTTT. The whole variable domain, filled in from reference TRBV5-6 and TRBJ1-1, reads DAGVTQSPTHLIKTRGQQVTLRCSPKSGHDTVSWYQQALGQGPQFIFQYYEEEERQRGNFPDRFSGHQFPNYSSELNVNALLLGDSALYLCASSPTRTGSTGAFFGQGTRLTVV.

At least ten counts were recorded for this clonotype. The CDR3, as DNA: TGTGCCAGCAGCTTAGCCGGACAGGGGAGGGAGACCCAGTACTTC. Translating it yields CASSLAGQGRETQYF. The J gene is TRBJ2-5, the V gene TRBV7-8, with TRBD1 identical over 9 bases. With V trimmed by 0 bases and J by 5 bases, 4 bases remained unmatched. The length of the CDR3 is 15 residues. Germline V lookup: CDR1 SGHVS, CDR2 FQNEAQ.

This clonotype has at least ten counts. The chain carries TRBV20-1 and TRBJ2-7, with D possibly being TRBD1 (6 bases). The CDR3 runs 13 residues. The V end was cut by 5 bases, the J end by 3 bases, with 14 bases between. From germline, CDR1 is DFQATT and CDR2 SNEGSKA (reference sequence). The CDR3 bases are TGCAGTGCTGATACGGACAGTAGCTACGAGCAGTACTTC. Its protein product is CSADTDSSYEQYF.

Concerning this clonotype itself: A much larger clone lies one base from this, so it may be a read error. The chain links TRBV24-1 to TRBJ1-6; TRBD1 is a possible D gene (6 bases). The germline gives CDR1 KGHDR, CDR2 SFDVKD. Trimming removed 6 bases at V and 11 bases at J, with 13 bases between. The CDR3 length is 13 residues. The CDR3 DNA sequence: TGTGCCACCAGTTCACAGGGAAGAGCACCCCTCCACTTT. Its protein is CATSSQGRAPLHF.

The rearrangement uses TRBV19 and TRBJ2-5, with D possibly TRBD2 on 5 matching bases. V lost 3 bases and J lost 5, with 19 bases in between. CDR1 is LNHDA and CDR2 is SQIVND in the germline V gene (reference sequence). The CDR3 has 16 amino acids. CDR3 sequence: CASSISFRGLGETQYF. The CDR3 region has the DNA TGTGCCAGTAGTATTAGCTTTCGCGGGTTGGGGGAGACCCAGTACTTC.

For this clonotype: A much larger clone differs from this one at a single base, so this may be a read error. The chain recombines TRBV2 with TRBJ1-4; TRBD1 matches at 7 bases. Germline values: CDR1 SNHLY, CDR2 FYNNEI. This CDR3 is built from 14 residues. The CDR3 DNA reads as TGTGCCGGCAGTGAAGTAGGGGGCGGCGAAAAACTGTTTTTT. Its translation is CAGSEVGGGEKLFF.

The chain uses TRBV12-3 or TRBV12-4 and TRBJ1-2, with a possible D match to TRBD1 (5 bases). V lost 5 bases, J lost 7 bases, and 8 bases lay in between. The CDR3 is made up of 11 amino acids. CDR3 nucleotides: TGTGCCAGCAGTCAGACAGCTGGCTACACCTTC. Translated: CASSQTAGYTF.

With regard to this clonotype: A single base separates this from a much larger clone, so it may be a read error. This chain links TRBV9 with TRBJ1-2; D not resolved. Deletions cut 4 bases from V and 2 bases from J, with 15 bases between. The length of the CDR3 is 15 residues. The germline V gene has CDR1 SGDLS and CDR2 YYNGEE. The CDR3 is CASSRNLIGNYGYTF. The CDR3, as DNA: TGTGCCAGCAGCCGCAACCTGATCGGGAACTATGGCTACACCTTC. Complete variable domain (other parts from reference TRBV9 and TRBJ1-2): DSGVTQTPKHLITATGQRVTLRCSPRSGDLSVYWYQQSLDQGLQFLIQYYNGEERAKGNILERFSAQQFPDLHSELNLSSLELGDSALYFCASSRNLIGNYGYTFGSGTRLTVV.

A note on this clonotype: A read error may explain this, as a much larger clone is one base away. The chain couples TRBV19 to TRBJ1-1; D uncertain. Germline CDR1 is LNHDA and CDR2 is SQIVND (reference sequence). The V gene lost 7 bases and the J gene lost 0 bases, with 15 bases spanning the gap. The CDR3 covers 15 residues. The CDR3 DNA reads as TGTGCCAGTATGGTGGCTGACGGAATGAACACTGAAGCTTTCTTT. Its protein is CASMVADGMNTEAFF.

The gene calls are TRBV24-1 and TRBJ2-2, with TRBD1 identical over 7 bases. CDR3 size: 16 residues. Germline CDR1 is KGHDR and CDR2 is SFDVKD. V lost 5 bases to trimming and J lost 6 bases; unmatched junction nucleotides: 11. CDR3 nucleotide sequence: TGTGCCACCAGTGGCCTCGACAGGGACCCTCCCGGGGAGCTGTTTTTT. The encoded protein is CATSGLDRDPPGELFF.

This clonotype was seen a handful of times. V usage is TRBV5-6 and J usage is TRBJ1-6, with D perhaps TRBD1 (5 bases). Trimming stripped 2 bases from V and 6 bases from J, with 12 bases between. CDR1 is SGHDT, CDR2 YYEEEE, per germline. This CDR3 is built from 15 residues. The CDR3 protein is CASSFLGRPNSPLHF. Written as DNA, the CDR3 is TGTGCCAGCAGCTTTCTGGGACGTCCTAATTCACCCCTCCACTTT.

The rearrangement uses TRBV27 and TRBJ2-3; 9 nucleotides align to TRBD2. The J segment lost 0 bases and the V segment lost 6 bases, leaving 4 bases of the junction unmatched. This CDR3 is 15 amino acids long. Germline-derived CDR1 and CDR2 are MNHEY and SMNVEV (reference sequence). This CDR3 reads CASRVAGASTDTQYF. In DNA, the CDR3 is TGTGCCAGCAGAGTAGCGGGGGCTAGCACAGATACGCAGTATTTT.

This clonotype was recorded many times. This chain uses TRBV29-1 with TRBJ1-2, with 7 nucleotides matching TRBD1. J was trimmed by 2 bases and V by 2 bases; bases with no gene match: 2. Germline CDR1 SQVTM, CDR2 ANQGSEA. The CDR3 is 13 amino acids. CDR3 residues: CSVEMGQNYGYTF. Here the CDR3 DNA reads TGCAGCGTTGAAATGGGACAGAACTATGGCTACACCTTC. Drawing the rest from reference TRBV29-1 and TRBJ1-2, the complete variable domain is SAVISQKPSRDICQRGTSLTIQCQVDSQVTMMFWYRQQPGQSLTLIATANQGSEATYESGFVIDKFPISRPNLTFSTLTVSNMSPEDSSIYLCSVEMGQNYGYTFGSGTRLTVV.

Turning to this clonotype: One junction end disagrees with the germline gene, perhaps due to a read error. The chain uses TRBV24-1 and TRBJ2-5, with 7 bases that match TRBD1. The CDR3 covers 16 residues. Looked up from germline, CDR1 is KGHDR and CDR2 is SFDVKD. CDR3 protein: CATSDLIRGKQGTQYF. DNA for the CDR3: TGTGCCACCAGTGATTTGATCAGGGGGAAACAAGGGACCCAGTACTTC.